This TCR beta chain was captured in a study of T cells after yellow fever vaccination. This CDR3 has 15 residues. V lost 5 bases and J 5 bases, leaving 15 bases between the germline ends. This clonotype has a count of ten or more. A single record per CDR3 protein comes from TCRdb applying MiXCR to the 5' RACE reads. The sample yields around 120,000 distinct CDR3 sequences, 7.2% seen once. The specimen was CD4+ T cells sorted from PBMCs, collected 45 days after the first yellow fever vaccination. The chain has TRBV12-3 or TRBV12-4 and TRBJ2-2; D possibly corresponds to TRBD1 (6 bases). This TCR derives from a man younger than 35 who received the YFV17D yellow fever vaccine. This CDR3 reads CASSPRTVVTGELFF. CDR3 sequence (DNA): TGTGCCAGCAGTCCCCGGACAGTAGTTACCGGGGAGCTGTTTTTT.